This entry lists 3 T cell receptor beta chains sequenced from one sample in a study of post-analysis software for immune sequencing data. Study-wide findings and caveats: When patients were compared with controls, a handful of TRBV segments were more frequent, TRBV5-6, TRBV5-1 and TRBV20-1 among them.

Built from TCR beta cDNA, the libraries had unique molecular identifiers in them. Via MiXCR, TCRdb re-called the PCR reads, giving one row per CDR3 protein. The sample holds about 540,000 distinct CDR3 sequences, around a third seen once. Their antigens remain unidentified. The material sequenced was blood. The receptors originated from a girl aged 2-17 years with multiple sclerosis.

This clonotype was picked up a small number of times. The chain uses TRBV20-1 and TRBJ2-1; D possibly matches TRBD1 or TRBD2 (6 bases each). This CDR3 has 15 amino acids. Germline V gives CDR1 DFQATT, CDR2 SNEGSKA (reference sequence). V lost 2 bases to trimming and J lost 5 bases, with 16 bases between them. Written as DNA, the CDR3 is TGCAGTGCTAGATCCCGGGGGCCCCTCGACAATGAGCAGTTCTTC. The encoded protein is CSARSRGPLDNEQFF.

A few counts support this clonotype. CDR3 loop: CASSRGRGDTEAFF. The CDR3 DNA reads as TGCGCCAGCAGCCGCGGCAGGGGAGACACTGAAGCTTTCTTT. The gene calls are TRBV4-1 and TRBJ1-1; D possibly corresponds to TRBD1 (6 bases). This CDR3 has 14 amino acids. V was clipped by 4 bases and J by 3 bases, with 12 bases between them. Germline-derived CDR1 and CDR2 are MGHRA and YSYEKL.

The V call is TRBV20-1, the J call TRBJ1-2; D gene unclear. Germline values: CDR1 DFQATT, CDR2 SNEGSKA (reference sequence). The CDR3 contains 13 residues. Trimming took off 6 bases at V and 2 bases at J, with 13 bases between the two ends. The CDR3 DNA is TGCAGTGCGAAATTACTCACAAACTATGGCTACACCTTC. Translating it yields CSAKLLTNYGYTF.